This T cell receptor beta chain was documented in a study of human T cells and chemical hapten exposure. A single record per CDR3 protein comes from TCRdb applying MiXCR to the RACE reads. The sample contains approximately 370,000 distinct CDR3 sequences, roughly 6% of which appear only once. This clonotype was detected only a few times. Antigen: not known. Study observations and caveats: Controls formed significantly fewer large CDR3 similarity clusters than expanded TCRs did.

The time point was: pre-sensitization, week 0. Indicated treatment: therapeutic diphenylcyclopropenone sensitization with weekly scalp DPC. The trim removed 3 bases at V and 2 bases at J, leaving 7 bases unmatched. The CDR3 sequence is 19 residues long. CDR1 and CDR2 from the germline V gene are ENHRY and SYGVKD. The specimen comprised whole blood, sampled in connection with sensitization to the hapten diphenylcyclopropenone (DPC). The sequence derives from a young woman with alopecia areata. Some clones in this sample may be carry-over from other donors' samples. The V and J genes are TRBV10-3 and TRBJ2-1; 16 positions agree with TRBD2. The CDR3 region is CAISEYGTSGGGAYNEQFF. The CDR3 DNA reads as TGTGCCATCAGTGAATACGGGACTAGCGGGGGGGGAGCCTACAATGAGCAGTTCTTC.